This T cell receptor beta chain was identified during a study of blood T cell repertoires in COVID-19. Turning to the study itself: Acute and convalescent COVID-19 samples came from the United States, Italy and Spain. T cells, B-cell-depleted T cells, or PBMCs supplied cDNA or gDNA.

Trimming stripped 6 bases from V and 10 bases from J, with 27 bases between. This CDR3 is 16 amino acids long. In germline, CDR1 is MNHEY, CDR2 SMNVEV (reference sequence). Original methodology: Quantification of nucleated cells was approximated via reference gene primer amplification. Here immunoSEQ multiplex PCR was the method, and the copy in TCRdb shows in-frame clones only, minus some. The D gene and trimming were derived from the DNA, and the V and J assignments and clone size from that table. The table lists about 60,000 clones, approximately 90% of them singletons, with approximately 15% in the top ten.

The chain uses TRBV27 and TRBJ1-1; perhaps TRBD1 as D (6 bases). The origin of this receptor is a human donor with active COVID-19. The donor label of this sample is uncertain. Sequencing was performed on peripheral blood. The CDR3 here is CASSFDIKQGPALAFF. CDR3 in DNA: TGTGCCAGCAGCTTTGATATAAAACAGGGCCCCGCGTTAGCTTTCTTT.